The present entry profiles one T cell receptor beta chain with its context. Its specific antigen is unknown. Given a much more abundant clone one base away, this may be a read error. Total RNA and DNA were co-extracted from about 19-30 mg of bulk tissue with the AllPrep DNA/RNA mini kit, without cell sorting. Surgical resection was performed in China between 2015 and March 2016 on about five patients with histopathologically diagnosed primary liver carcinoma. Chronic HBV infection was present in the patients, and the patients were treatment-naive at sampling. Pieces of fresh tumor and adjacent tissue were cut in half, with one half kept in RNAlater at -80 degrees C and the other half sent for histology. Starting from approximately 500 ng total RNA, TCRbeta-specific cDNA was produced by reverse transcription with a constant-region primer and ProtoScript II reverse transcriptase. Three nested multiplex PCR rounds, following a slightly modified ARM-PCR procedure, were used to build the TCRbeta libraries. Each of the first two PCR rounds ran for about 10 cycles using multiplex TRBV1-TRBV30 forward primers together with a Cbeta reverse primer. Sample barcodes and Illumina adapters were attached in a final 25-cycle PCR using Deep VentR polymerase. Before sequencing, amplicons of 200-500 bp were gel-purified using a QIAquick gel extraction kit. An Illumina HiSeq 2500 was used to sequence the TCRbeta amplicons with 250-bp paired-end reads. The paper's processing steps were these. Trimmomatic v0.33 was used to quality-trim the reads, and FLASH v1.2.11 was used to merge paired reads so that full CDR3 sequences could be recovered. V, D and J germline segments were assigned to the rearranged TCRbeta sequences by MiGEC v1.2.1b. Clonotype statistics and Shannon-Wiener diversity indices were computed with VDJtools v1.0.0. To reduce sampling bias, subsequent analyses other than the diversity analysis used only the 250 most abundant clonotypes in each sample. TCRdb applied fastp at Q25 and MiXCR to the public reads, then kept only in-frame beta chains. Records with the same CDR3 protein are collapsed into one entry carrying the most frequent genes and DNA. The V and J calls come from TCRdb's annotation, not from the publication. The sample table lists about 92,000 distinct CDR3 sequences, 65% to 70% of them with a count of one. Of the sample, roughly 30% falls within the top ten clones.

The sample is drawn from a study of tumor-infiltrating lymphocytes in primary liver carcinoma (dated by TCRdb to about 2017). Study-level background: Of the five patients (three men and two women, aged 30 to 69 years), four had hepatocellular carcinoma and one had combined HCC and intrahepatic cholangiocarcinoma. Tumors of the five patients were stage T1-T3 N0M0 with maximum diameters of roughly 4.2 to 11 cm. Each sample produced roughly 3.65 to 7.13 million productive TCRbeta reads, and read depth showed no significant difference between tissue types. Across five regions of each liver tumor, along with adjacent normal tissue and blood, the study brought together TCRbeta repertoire sequencing, expression microarrays and whole-exome sequencing. A total of 35 or so specimens from 5 patients underwent TCRbeta repertoire sequencing, comprising 25 or so tumor regions, 5 adjacent noncancerous liver tissues and 5 peripheral blood samples. Technical replicate repertoires showed high reproducibility, with mean shared-clone rates about 0.86 and correlation coefficients above 0.95.

The CDR3 runs 16 amino acids, cysteine and phenylalanine included. Here the CDR3 DNA is all that survives: 48 bases in frame from base 1. V is cut back by 6 bases and J by 4 bases, with 11 bases in the junction unmatched. Sequences SEHNR (CDR1) and FQNEAQ (CDR2) are obtained from the germline V gene (reference sequence). General findings and caveats noted by the study authors: Pairs of tumor regions showed greater repertoire overlap (mean about 35%) than tumor-adjacent pairs (approximately 17%) or tumor-blood pairs (about 14%), which is consistent with antigen-driven expansion. The top 250 clones accounted for a significantly greater share of the repertoire in tumors than in blood (p = 0.039). Since the samples were bulk and unsorted, there was no way to compare CD4+ and CD8+ T cell repertoires. The study included only four to six patients, and the authors note findings should be validated in a larger study. Because sequencing covered only the TCR beta chain and unpaired alpha chains were not captured, true repertoire diversity is likely underestimated.

The sample comprised tumor-adjacent normal liver tissue. This sequence was found in a man in his forties or fifties with primary liver carcinoma and hepatitis B virus infection. The sequence is built from TRBV7-9 and TRBJ2-5, and 10 bases in between align with TRBD2. The DNA reads TGTGCCAGCAGATACGCTAGCGGGAGAGTTGGAGAGACCCAGTACTTC. Its amino acids are CASRYASGRVGETQYF. Reference TRBV7-9 and TRBJ2-5 genes cover what lies past the CDR3, so the full variable domain is DTGVSQNPRHKITKRGQNVTFRCDPISEHNRLYWYRQTLGQGPEFLTYFQNEAQLEKSRLLSDRFSAERPKGSFSTLEIQRTEQGDSAMYLCASRYASGRVGETQYFGPGTRLLVL.